This TCR beta chain was found in a study of shared clonotypes between healthy human individuals (dated by TCRdb to 2020 to 2021). General notes on the study: The cohort included three men and a couple of women between 18 and 49 years of age. To increase sequencing depth and limit assay-specific biases, TCR repertoire library preparation and sequencing were carried out by different laboratories using diverse techniques. Leukapheresis yielded between about 0.9 and 9.5 billion PBMCs per donor. For each donor, CD4 naive and CD4 memory were each run on three plates, CD8 naive on two plates, and CD8 memory on one plate. Blood TCR repertoires of about five healthy adults were deeply sequenced to estimate repertoire size and the extent of clonotype sharing between individuals.

A word on this clone: The target of this receptor is not known. No clone much larger than this one lies a single base away; base qualities are absent.

The paper's findings and limits, for the study overall: Only blood was sampled, and tissue TCR repertoires likely differ from those in blood. When several donors were compared, the shared fraction of clonotypes was about 5.4% for naive CD4, more than 3% for naive CD8, roughly 2.3% for memory CD4, and 0.4% for memory CD8. Naive subsets generally had larger estimated clonotype richness than memory subsets. The small number of donors limited the genetic and exposure-history diversity represented. Higher generation probabilities were observed for clonotypes shared by all four sorted-subset donors than for non-shared clonotypes. Incomplete sequencing was indicated by rarefaction of sorted-subset datasets, despite the large sequencing depth. Based on pairwise subsampling, the degree of clonotype sharing among donors was expected to be affected by sequencing depth.

For the CD8 naive samples, CD45RO-negative cells were positively selected for CCR7, yielding a CD45RA+CCR7+ population from which TemRA cells were excluded. Healthy HIV-negative adults with no recently reported acute infections or vaccinations were included as donors. Every donor was a Caucasian adult living in Nashville, Tennessee, USA. After blood collection by leukapheresis, PBMCs were isolated using Ficoll-Histopaque density gradient centrifugation and then cryopreserved in the vapor phase of liquid nitrogen. Purity and quantity of every magnetically sorted T cell population were checked by analytical flow cytometry. From each sorted fraction, genomic DNA was isolated and quantified by UV absorbance on a Nanodrop 2000c. Using the deep immunoSEQ assay, multiplex PCR amplified TCR CDR3 regions from genomic DNA. Extracted genomic DNA from each cell subset was spread evenly across all wells of several immunoSEQ 96-well plates, with each plate serving as a replicate. For sorted subsets, approximately 190 ng of genomic DNA, equivalent to around 31,000 T cell genomes, went into each replicate PCR. The purified libraries were quantified using a Qubit 3.0 fluorometer, sized with a Bioanalyzer 2100, and then quantified again using the KAPA Library Quantification kit. A separate single-read 150-cycle Illumina NextSeq 550 flow cell was used to sequence each immunoSEQ 96-well plate. The authors processed their data as follows. The immunoSEQ output contained only junctional sequences without quality scores, so filtering could not match that applied to full-length reads. To assign V/J genes and CDR3, sequences were annotated against IMGT germline references using PyIR, a Python wrapper for IgBLAST v1.9. Reads were filtered out if the reads had weak V/J assignments (E-value above 1e-6), no CDR3, stop codons, out-of-frame junctions, or ambiguous translated residues. V3J clonotypes were defined as sequences sharing the same inferred V gene, J gene, and CDR3 amino acid sequence. To compute the percentage overlap between repertoires, the number of shared unique clonotypes was divided by the size of the smaller repertoire. Richness of each repertoire was evaluated using RTK rarefaction, the Chao1 estimator, and Recon v2.1 estimates of unobserved clonotypes. Generation probabilities for all TCRbeta clonotypes obtained by the gDNA method from a few donors were computed using OLGA. Here the immuneACCESS table is served through TCRdb, limited to in-frame sequences with V and J called. Missing clones are a known gap in these copies; in checked studies unresolved V genes cover under half, and the rest lacks a known reason. V, J and clone size derive from that table, while D and trimming were established from the DNA sequence. In all, the sample holds about 590,000 clones, and roughly 95% of those were seen once. 0.11% of the sample goes to the ten largest clones.

CDR1 and CDR2 (LNHDA, SQIVND) derive from the germline V gene (reference sequence). Including cysteine and phenylalanine, the CDR3 has 15 amino acids. Only the CDR3 DNA stays, 45 bases, in frame from base 1. V is reduced by 0 bases and J by 4 bases, leaving a spacing of 12 bases between them. The chain is encoded by TRBV19 joined to TRBJ1-1; no D gene can be assigned with confidence. The receptor's source is a woman in her thirties in good health. Sequenced input: naive CD8+ T cells sorted from blood. The meaning of the sample's cell subset or site label: CD45RA+CCR7+. This receptor has the CDR3 CASSIDPYGVTEAFF. The DNA sequence is as follows: TGTGCCAGTAGTATAGATCCTTACGGCGTCACTGAAGCTTTCTTT.